This TCR beta chain was found in a study of cytomegalovirus exposure and HLA in healthy donors. Vbeta (60) and Jbeta (13) primers were used in the PCR. The data were produced by immunoSEQ multiplex PCR, yet TCRdb's version contains in-frame clones alone and is incomplete. The sample has 120,000 to 150,000 clones; about 76% are singletons. Findings of the study overall: According to an earlier analysis, most TCR beta V segments yielded productive rearrangements about 90% or about 30% of the time. It was confirmed in vitro that a few of the CMV-associated chains were specific for CMV antigens.

In the case of this clone: Its antigen is currently unknown.

Germline V gives CDR1 MRHNA, CDR2 SNTAGT. Trimming at V came to 6 bases and at J to 11 bases, leaving 7 bases not matched to a gene. This CDR3 region has 13 residues. Donors in the study were healthy people who gave bone marrow. The chain recombines TRBV6-4 with TRBJ1-1, with 12 bases identical to TRBD1. The sequence came from a man between 18 and 35 years old in good health and CMV-seronegative. Material: PBMCs. The CDR3 spells CASSSGTGGSAFF. The CDR3 DNA is TGTGCCAGCAGCTCCGGGACAGGGGGCTCGGCTTTCTTT.